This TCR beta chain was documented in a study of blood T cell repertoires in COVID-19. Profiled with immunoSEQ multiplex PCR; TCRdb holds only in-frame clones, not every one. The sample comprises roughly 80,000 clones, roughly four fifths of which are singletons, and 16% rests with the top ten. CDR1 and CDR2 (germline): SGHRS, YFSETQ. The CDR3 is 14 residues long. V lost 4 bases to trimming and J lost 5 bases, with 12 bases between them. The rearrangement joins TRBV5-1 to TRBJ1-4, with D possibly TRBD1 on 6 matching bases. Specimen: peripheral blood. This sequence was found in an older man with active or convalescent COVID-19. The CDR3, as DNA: TGCGCCAGCAGCCCGGACAGACCGAATGAAAAACTGTTTTTT. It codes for CASSPDRPNEKLFF.